This TCR beta chain was retrieved from a study of blood T cell repertoires in COVID-19. Study summary: The United States, Italy and Spain supplied acute and convalescent COVID-19 samples.

Authors' data handling: By means of reference gene primer amplification, nucleated cell counts were estimated. Method: immunoSEQ multiplex PCR; TCRdb's copy keeps in-frame clones and lacks some. The D gene and trimming were derived from the DNA, and the V and J assignments and clone size from that table. The data show roughly 300,000 clones, approximately 82% seen once. V was cut by 1 base and J by 0 bases, with 10 bases left in between. The CDR3 covers 15 residues. Germline loops: CDR1 SQVTM, CDR2 ANQGSEA. V usage is TRBV29-1 and J usage is TRBJ2-1; D not certain. This receptor was taken from a woman aged 45-60 years with acute or convalescent COVID-19. Material for sequencing was peripheral blood. The chain's CDR3 is CSVEGQESSYNEQFF. CDR3 nucleotide sequence: TGCAGCGTTGAAGGGCAGGAAAGCTCCTACAATGAGCAGTTCTTC.